This T cell receptor (beta chain) was captured in a study of blood T cell repertoires in COVID-19. In the original workflow: Nucleated cell number was recorded as an estimate derived from reference gene primer amplification. Method: immunoSEQ multiplex PCR; TCRdb's copy keeps in-frame clones and lacks some. V and J calls and clone size come straight from that table; D and trimming were deduced from the DNA. In the table there are under 130,000 clones, approximately 89% of which are singletons. The germline V gene has CDR1 LNHDA and CDR2 SQIVND (reference sequence). Trimming shortened V by 5 bases and J by 4 bases, and 12 bases separated the two germline ends. This CDR3 has 14 amino acids.

The clonotype was recovered from a woman older than 75 in a cohort sampled during active COVID-19. Sample: peripheral blood. The chain employs TRBV19 and TRBJ1-5, with TRBD1 as a possible D gene (5 bases). This chain's CDR3 is CASSRQGGNQPQHF. The CDR3 DNA follows: TGTGCCAGTAGTCGCCAGGGTGGGAATCAGCCCCAGCATTTT. The full variable domain, its missing parts supplied by reference TRBV19 and TRBJ1-5, is DGGITQSPKYLFRKEGQNVTLSCEQNLNHDAMYWYRQDPGQGLRLIYYSQIVNDFQKGDIAEGYSVSREKKESFPLTVTSAQKNPTAFYLCASSRQGGNQPQHFGDGTRLSIL.